The 4 T cell receptor beta chains reported below all come from one sample, sequenced in a study of CD8 T cells in Susac syndrome. It was with random hexamers that 0.5 to 1 ug RNA was reverse transcribed. TCRdb called the immunoSEQ multiplex PCR reads again in MiXCR, with one record for every CDR3 protein. The profile covers around 230,000 distinct CDR3 sequences, with less than 96% appearing a single time and about 0.094% taken by the ten largest. Sequencing input: CD4+ T cells from PBMCs. The receptors originated from a human donor with Susac syndrome.

This chain connects TRBV6-2 or TRBV6-3 to TRBJ2-7; no reliable D call. Trimming shortened V by 1 base and J by 6 bases, and 4 bases separated the two germline ends. CDR1 is MNHEY, CDR2 SVGEGT, per germline. The length of the CDR3 is 11 residues. CDR3 protein: CASSYYLEQYF. CDR3 coding DNA: TGTGCCAGCAGTTACTATCTCGAGCAGTACTTC.

This clonotype was recorded only once. V usage is TRBV18 and J usage is TRBJ1-1, with D possibly being TRBD1 (5 bases). Per the germline V gene, CDR1 is KGHSH and CDR2 is LQKENI. Deletions cut 0 bases from V and 3 bases from J, with 14 bases between. This CDR3 is 16 amino acids long. CDR3 region: CASSPPWGRGDTEAFF. In DNA, the CDR3 is TGTGCCAGCTCACCACCATGGGGAAGGGGAGACACTGAAGCTTTCTTT. The full variable domain, rest sourced from reference TRBV18 and TRBJ1-1, is NAGVMQNPRHLVRRRGQEARLRCSPMKGHSHVYWYRQLPEEGLKFMVYLQKENIIDESGMPKERFSAEFPKEGPSILRIQQVVRGDSAAYFCASSPPWGRGDTEAFFGQGTRLTVV.

J is TRBJ1-1 and V is TRBV18, with D tentatively TRBD1 (5 bases). This CDR3 is built from 13 residues. Germline CDR1 and CDR2: KGHSH and LQKENI. V was cut by 11 bases and J by 0 bases, with 13 bases left in between. The CDR3 protein is CAANRQLNTEAFF. In DNA form, the CDR3 reads TGTGCCGCGAATCGACAGTTGAACACTGAAGCTTTCTTT.

This clonotype has just one count. CDR3 bases: TGCAGTGCGTGGACTAGCGGGATATACGAGCAGTACTTC. Protein sequence: CSAWTSGIYEQYF. The rearrangement joins TRBV20-1 to TRBJ2-7; 12 positions agree with TRBD2. Per the germline V gene, CDR1 is DFQATT and CDR2 is SNEGSKA (reference sequence). V shed 6 bases and J 4 bases; nucleotides not matched to a gene: 4. This CDR3 spans 13 amino acids.